These 12 T cell receptor beta chains originate from one sample sequenced in a study of cytomegalovirus exposure and HLA in healthy donors. The PCR had 60 Vbeta and 13 Jbeta primers. The protocol was immunoSEQ multiplex PCR, while the TCRdb copy is restricted to in-frame clones and leaves out a portion. This sample has approximately 100,000 clones, with 75% to 90% found just once. Sequencing input: PBMCs. Receptor source: a man aged 30-40 years in good health and CMV-seronegative.

V usage is TRBV5-4 and J usage is TRBJ2-5; TRBD2 matches 7 bases. Germline V gene data show CDR1 as SGHNT and CDR2 as YYREEE (reference sequence). J lost 4 bases, V lost 0 bases, and 6 bases had no gene match. The CDR3 runs 15 residues. CDR3 nucleotide sequence: TGTGCCAGCAGCTTGGCGGGGGGATCGGGAGAGACCCAGTACTTC. Amino acids: CASSLAGGSGETQYF.

This clone was observed a single time. The chain carries TRBV30 and TRBJ1-1; possibly TRBD1 for D (6 bases). The V gene lost 0 bases and the J gene lost 10 bases, with 21 bases spanning the gap. The CDR3 loop spans 15 amino acids. Germline V CDR1 and CDR2: GTSNPN, SVGIG (reference sequence). In nucleotides, the CDR3 is TGTGCCTGGAGTGTAAATCCTACAGGGACGGCGGGAGCTTTCTTT. Protein: CAWSVNPTGTAGAFF.

The chain links TRBV10-3 to TRBJ1-4; 10 bases align to TRBD1. V lost 6 bases and J lost 6; bases outside the gene matches: 4. The CDR3 totals 14 residues. Germline V CDR1 and CDR2: ENHRY, SYGVKD. In DNA form, the CDR3 reads TGTGCCATCAGGGGGACAGGGGATTATGAAAAACTGTTTTTT. Amino acid sequence: CAIRGTGDYEKLFF.

Remarks on this clone: The sample has other DNA sequences that encode this CDR3 too. The rearrangement uses TRBV9 and TRBJ1-1; D might be TRBD1 (5 bases). V lost 0 bases and J lost 1, with 10 bases in between. Germline-derived CDR1 and CDR2 are SGDLS and YYNGEE. The CDR3 loop spans 15 amino acids. CDR3 sequence: CASSVGGGSNTEAFF. The CDR3 DNA reads as TGTGCCAGCAGCGTAGGGGGCGGATCGAACACTGAAGCTTTCTTT.

Remarks on this clone: Additional DNA sequences in this sample encode the identical CDR3. The chain employs TRBV9 and TRBJ1-5; TRBD1 matches 8 bases. CDR1 SGDLS and CDR2 YYNGEE come from the germline V gene. The CDR3 covers 15 residues. V shed 2 bases, J shed 8 bases, and the junction held 9 bases outside the gene matches. The CDR3, as DNA: TGTGCCAGCAGCGTCGGACAGGGCGATACAGAGCCCCAGCATTTT. Translating it yields CASSVGQGDTEPQHF. Full variable domain (missing parts from reference TRBV9 and TRBJ1-5): DSGVTQTPKHLITATGQRVTLRCSPRSGDLSVYWYQQSLDQGLQFLIQYYNGEERAKGNILERFSAQQFPDLHSELNLSSLELGDSALYFCASSVGQGDTEPQHFGDGTRLSIL.

This chain links TRBV5-1 with TRBJ2-3; TRBD1 might be the D (5 bases). Germline V gene data show CDR1 as SGHRS and CDR2 as YFSETQ. The ends were cut back, 5 bases at V and 5 bases at J, with 12 bases in the middle. This CDR3 has 13 residues. The CDR3 coding sequence is TGCGCCAGCAGTAAGCTTAGGGGAGATACGCAGTATTTT. It codes for CASSKLRGDTQYF.

This clone was observed a few times. J is TRBJ2-7 and V is TRBV10-3, with TRBD1 matching over 9 bases. The CDR3 contains 16 residues. V was clipped by 4 bases and J by 3 bases; unmatched bases: 10. From germline, CDR1 is ENHRY and CDR2 SYGVKD. CDR3 in amino acids: CAISGSRDRDSYEQYF. In DNA, the CDR3 is TGTGCCATCAGTGGATCCCGGGACAGGGACAGCTACGAGCAGTACTTC.

To note about this clone: The junction departs from germline at one end; a sequencing error may be responsible. The chain carries TRBV2 and TRBJ2-6, with D perhaps TRBD1 (5 bases). The CDR3 sequence is 15 residues long. Germline lookup yields CDR1 SNHLY and CDR2 FYNNEI. CDR3 sequence (DNA): TGTGCCAGCAGTTTCTTAAGCTCTGGGGCTAACGTCCTGACTTTC. Encoded protein: CASSFLSSGANVLTF.

The V and J genes are TRBV10-3 and TRBJ2-3, with TRBD2 matching over 7 bases. The junction had 9 bases not matched to a gene; V was cut back by 3 bases and J by 0 bases. The CDR3 consists of 17 residues. Germline V lookup: CDR1 ENHRY, CDR2 SYGVKD. Written as DNA, the CDR3 is TGTGCCATCAGTGACAACCTACTAGCGATGAGCACAGATACGCAGTATTTT. Residues: CAISDNLLAMSTDTQYF.

The chain combines TRBV28 with TRBJ2-5; 8 bases agree with TRBD2. The CDR3 is 13 residues long. Germline V gene lookup returns CDR1 MDHEN and CDR2 SYDVKM. Trimming took 6 bases from V and 5 from J; bases not matched to a gene: 5. The CDR3 loop is CASRTSGFETQYF. The CDR3, as DNA: TGTGCCAGCAGAACTAGCGGATTTGAGACCCAGTACTTC.

CDR3 residues: CASSFGTRRTGELFF. CDR3 coding DNA: TGTGCCAGCAGCTTCGGGACTAGGCGGACCGGGGAGCTGTTTTTT. The chain links TRBV7-9 to TRBJ2-2; TRBD2 matches at 8 bases. The germline V gene encodes CDR1 SEHNR and CDR2 FQNEAQ (reference sequence). The CDR3 has 15 amino acids. Unmatched junction bases numbered 5, after V lost 3 bases and J lost 5 bases.

The chain uses TRBV29-1 and TRBJ1-1; D gene uncertain. The V and J ends lost 5 bases and 1 base respectively, with 5 bases between them. This CDR3 is built from 11 residues. From germline, CDR1 is SQVTM and CDR2 ANQGSEA. CDR3 bases: TGCAGCGTTTACAGGAACACTGAAGCTTTCTTT. The encoded protein is CSVYRNTEAFF.